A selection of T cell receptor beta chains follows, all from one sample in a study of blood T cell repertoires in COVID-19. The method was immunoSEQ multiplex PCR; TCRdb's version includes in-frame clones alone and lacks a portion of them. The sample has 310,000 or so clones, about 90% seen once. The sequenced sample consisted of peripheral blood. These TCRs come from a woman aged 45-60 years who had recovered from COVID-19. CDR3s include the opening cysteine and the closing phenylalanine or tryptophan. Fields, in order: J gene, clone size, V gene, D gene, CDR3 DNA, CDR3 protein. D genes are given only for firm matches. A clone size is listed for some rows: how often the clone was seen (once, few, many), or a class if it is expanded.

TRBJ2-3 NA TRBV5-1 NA TGCGCCAGCAGAAAACAGGAGAACACAGATACGCAGTATTTT CASRKQENTDTQYF
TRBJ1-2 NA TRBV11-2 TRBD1 TGTGCCAGCAGCTTAGGGACAGGACCTACTTTCTTC CASSLGTGPTFF
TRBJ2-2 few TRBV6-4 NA TGTGCCAGCAGTGATACGGCCCTCGAGGCCGGGGAGCTGTTTTTT CASSDTALEAGELFF
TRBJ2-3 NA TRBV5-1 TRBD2 TGCGCCAGCAGCTTCCTAGCGGGGACAGATACGCAGTATTTT CASSFLAGTDTQYF
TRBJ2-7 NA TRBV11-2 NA TGTGCCAGCAGCTTAGGCAGACTTTCCCACGAGCAGTACTTC CASSLGRLSHEQYF
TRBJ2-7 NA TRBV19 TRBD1 TGTGCCAGTAGTATAGTCAACGACAGGGTATCCGAGCAGTACTTC CASSIVNDRVSEQYF
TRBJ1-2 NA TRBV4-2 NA TGTGCCAGCAGCCGATCGGGACACATCTATGGCTACACCTTC CASSRSGHIYGYTF
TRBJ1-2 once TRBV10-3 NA TGTGCCATCAGTGACCCCACCCGAGAGAACTATGGCTACACCTTC CAISDPTRENYGYTF
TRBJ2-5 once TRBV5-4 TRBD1 TGTGCCAGCAGCCCGAGACAGGGGGGAGCGACCCAGTACTTC CASSPRQGGATQYF
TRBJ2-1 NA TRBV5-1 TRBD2 TGCGCCAGCAGCCCAGGGACTAGCGACAATGAGCAGTTCTTC CASSPGTSDNEQFF
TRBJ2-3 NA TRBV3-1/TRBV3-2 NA TGTGCCAGCAGCCAAGATCTCGGGCGGGGCACAGATACGCAGTATTTT CASSQDLGRGTDTQYF
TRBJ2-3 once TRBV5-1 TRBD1 TGCGCCAGCAATCCGGGACAGGGAATAGATACGCAGTATTTT CASNPGQGIDTQYF
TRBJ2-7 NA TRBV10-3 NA TGTGCCATCAGTGAGAAGGGGACAAGATCCTACGAGCAGTACTTC CAISEKGTRSYEQYF
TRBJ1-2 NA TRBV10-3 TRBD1 TGTGCCATCAGTGAGTCGGTCGGCGGGGACAGGGGCGGCTACACCTTC CAISESVGGDRGGYTF
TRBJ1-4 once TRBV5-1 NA TGCGCCAGCAGCCCCAATACTGCAACTAATGAAAAACTGTTTTTT CASSPNTATNEKLFF
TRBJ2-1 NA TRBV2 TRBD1 TGTGCCAGCAGCCCCCGGACAGGGGCCTACAATGAGCAGTTCTTC CASSPRTGAYNEQFF
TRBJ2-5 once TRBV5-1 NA TGCGCCAGCAGCTTATACGGCCAAGAGACCCAGTACTTC CASSLYGQETQYF
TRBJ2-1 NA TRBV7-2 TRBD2 TGTGCCAGCAGCTCTTTGGGGGGGGGAGATGAGCAGTTCTTC CASSSLGGGDEQFF
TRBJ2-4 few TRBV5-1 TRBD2 TGCGCCAGCAGCTTGGATTTCGGGGGACTAGACATTCAGTACTTC CASSLDFGGLDIQYF
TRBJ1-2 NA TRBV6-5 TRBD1 TGTGCCAGCAGTTTGCCGGACAGGGACTATGGCTACACCTTC CASSLPDRDYGYTF
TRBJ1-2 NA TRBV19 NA TGTGCCAGTAGTATGCCGGGCCGGCGGGGATATGGCTACACCTTC CASSMPGRRGYGYTF
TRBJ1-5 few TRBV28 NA TGTGCCACCAACCGCGGTAGTATCAATCAGCCCCAGCATTTT CATNRGSINQPQHF
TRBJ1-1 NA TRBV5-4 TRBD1 TGTGCCAGCAGCCCCGGACAGAGAGGGGGCGGAGAAGCTTTCTTT CASSPGQRGGGEAFF
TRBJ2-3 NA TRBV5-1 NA TGCGCCAGCAGCTTGAGCGATGTTGCAGATACGCAGTATTTT CASSLSDVADTQYF
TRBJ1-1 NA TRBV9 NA TGTGCCAGCAGCGTAGGGACATGGCTGAACACTGAAGCTTTCTTT CASSVGTWLNTEAFF
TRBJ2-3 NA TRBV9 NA TGTGCCAGCAGCGTAGGTAACACAGATACGCAGTATTTT CASSVGNTDTQYF
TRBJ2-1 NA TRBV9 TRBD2 TGTGCCAGCAGCACCGGACTAGCGGACAATGAGCAGTTCTTC CASSTGLADNEQFF
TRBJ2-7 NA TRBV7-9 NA TGTGCCAGCAGCTCCCTTTTGGGGAGGCCCTACGAGCAGTACTTC CASSSLLGRPYEQYF
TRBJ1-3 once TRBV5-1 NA TGCGCCAGCAGAGTCGGTTTCTCTGGAAACACCATATATTTT CASRVGFSGNTIYF
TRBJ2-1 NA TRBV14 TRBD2 TGTGCCAGCAGCCAACCCGGGACTAGCGGGAGATTTTTCAATGAGCAGTTCTTC CASSQPGTSGRFFNEQFF
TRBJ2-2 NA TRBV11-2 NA TGTGCCAGCACTCCCTCCGGTCACGGGGAGCTGTTTTTT CASTPSGHGELFF
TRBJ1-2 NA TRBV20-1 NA TGCAGTGCTAGTCCATTACCGGGAGGCTACACCTTC CSASPLPGGYTF
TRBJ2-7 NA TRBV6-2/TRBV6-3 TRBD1 TGTGCCAGCAGCTCCAGCCCAGGGGGTCCTTACGAGCAGTACTTC CASSSSPGGPYEQYF
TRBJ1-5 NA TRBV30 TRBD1 TGTGCCTGGAGTAGGCGGCAGGGGGAACAGCCCCAGCATTTT CAWSRRQGEQPQHF